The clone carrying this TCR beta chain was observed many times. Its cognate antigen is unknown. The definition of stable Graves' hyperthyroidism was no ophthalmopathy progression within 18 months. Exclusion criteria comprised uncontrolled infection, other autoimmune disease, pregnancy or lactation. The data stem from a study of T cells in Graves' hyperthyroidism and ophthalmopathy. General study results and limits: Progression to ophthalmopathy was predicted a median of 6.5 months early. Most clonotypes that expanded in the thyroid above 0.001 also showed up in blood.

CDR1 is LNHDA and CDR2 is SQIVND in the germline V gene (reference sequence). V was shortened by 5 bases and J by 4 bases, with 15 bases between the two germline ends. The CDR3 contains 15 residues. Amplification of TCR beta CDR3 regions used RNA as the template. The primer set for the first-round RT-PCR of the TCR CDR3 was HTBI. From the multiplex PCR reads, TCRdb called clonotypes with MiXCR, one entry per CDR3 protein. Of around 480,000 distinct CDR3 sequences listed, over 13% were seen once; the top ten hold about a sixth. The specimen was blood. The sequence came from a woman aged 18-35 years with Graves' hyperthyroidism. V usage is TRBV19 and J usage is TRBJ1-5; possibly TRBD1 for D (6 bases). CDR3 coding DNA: TGTGCCAGTAGTCGCTCTGGACAGCTAAATCAGCCCCAGCATTTT. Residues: CASSRSGQLNQPQHF.